This T cell receptor (beta chain) was profiled in a study of shared clonotypes between healthy human individuals. Measured with immunoSEQ multiplex PCR; TCRdb has only the in-frame clones, and not every one. The sample holds about 490,000 clones; roughly 80% are singletons and the top ten take 12%. The CDR3 spans 12 residues. Per germline, CDR1 SGHTA and CDR2 FQGNSA. As to this clone: A read error may produce the germline difference seen at one junction end.

This clonotype was sampled from a woman in her thirties or forties in good health. Some clones in this sample may be carry-over from other donors' samples. This chain uses TRBV7-2 with TRBJ1-2; D may be TRBD1 (6 bases). The sample comprised PBMCs. CDR3 protein: CASSSGRRGCTF. The CDR3 nucleotides are TGTGCCAGCAGCTCTGGGCGCAGGGGCTGCACCTTC.